This TCR beta chain was obtained from a study of blood T cell repertoires in COVID-19. This clone was seen a few times. Authors' processing steps: Estimated nucleated cell counts came from reference gene primer amplification. The assay was immunoSEQ multiplex PCR, and TCRdb's table has in-frame clones only and misses some. V and J calls and clone size follow that table, whereas D and trimming were derived from the DNA. Among 250,000 to 400,000 clones listed, approximately 81% were seen once. The study assigned cohorts using participant-reported clinical history. People in the exposed group encountered a COVID-19 case within 2 weeks before entering the study. What was sequenced was PBMCs or T cells enriched from blood (not recorded which). The receptor was derived from a woman in her thirties who had been exposed to COVID-19.

The CDR3 DNA reads as TGTGCCACCGGACAGGGGGGTTCCTACGAGCAGTACTTC. Amino acids: CATGQGGSYEQYF. The chain combines TRBV19 with TRBJ2-7, with 10 bases lining up with TRBD1. This CDR3 has 13 residues. CDR1 and CDR2 from the germline V gene are LNHDA and SQIVND (reference sequence). The V gene end was trimmed by 10 bases and the J gene end by 1 base; junction bases not matched to a gene: 4.